Below are 5 T cell receptor beta chains sequenced from a single sample in a study of shared clonotypes between healthy human individuals. Only in-frame clones appear in the TCRdb table, and some are missing; sequencing was by immunoSEQ multiplex PCR. Of about 980,000 clones in the sample, roughly 72% were seen once. The sequencing input was memory CD4+ T cells sorted from blood. Documented subset: CD45RA-negative fraction. Source of these receptors: a man aged 18 to 29 in good health.

The chain employs TRBV5-1 and TRBJ2-5, with a weak D call TRBD2 (6 bases). The CDR3 is made up of 15 amino acids. V was trimmed by 5 bases and J by 1 base, leaving 15 bases between them. CDR1 and CDR2 (germline): SGHRS, YFSETQ. CDR3 protein: CASRIKGTPQETQYF. CDR3 sequence (DNA): TGCGCCAGCAGGATAAAGGGGACTCCCCAAGAGACCCAGTACTTC.

At least ten counts were recorded for this clone. The chain uses TRBV10-2 and TRBJ2-3; D gene unclear. Trimming took off 3 bases at V and 6 bases at J, with 10 bases between the two ends. CDR3 length equals 13 residues. Germline V CDR1 and CDR2: WSHSY, SAAADI. The CDR3 coding sequence is TGCGCCAGCAGTGATCAAGCGCCGGATACGCAGTATTTT. Its translation is CASSDQAPDTQYF.

The chain uses TRBV2 and TRBJ2-5; 8 bases match TRBD2. CDR1 is SNHLY, CDR2 FYNNEI, per germline. With 8 bases clipped from V and 0 bases from J, the junction kept 11 bases outside the gene matches. This CDR3 spans 16 amino acids. The CDR3 spells CASLPGGLGYQETQYF. CDR3 in DNA: TGTGCCAGCCTCCCGGGGGGGCTGGGGTACCAAGAGACCCAGTACTTC.

V gene TRBV19 combines with J gene TRBJ2-3, with 7 nucleotides matching TRBD1. Germline V gene data show CDR1 as LNHDA and CDR2 as SQIVND (reference sequence). Losses at the gene ends were 4 bases for V and 1 base for J; bases not matched to a gene: 5. The CDR3 contains 15 residues. Written as DNA, the CDR3 is TGTGCCAGTAGTACATGGGACAGCGGCACAGATACGCAGTATTTT. As protein: CASSTWDSGTDTQYF.

The V and J genes are TRBV5-4 and TRBJ1-2, with D hard to call. Per the germline V gene, CDR1 is SGHNT and CDR2 is YYREEE (reference sequence). V was pared by 0 bases and J by 4 bases, with 10 bases between. The CDR3 loop spans 14 amino acids. The DNA for the CDR3 is TGTGCCAGCAGCTTGGGGATAGCGGGCTATGGCTACACCTTC. Amino acids: CASSLGIAGYGYTF.